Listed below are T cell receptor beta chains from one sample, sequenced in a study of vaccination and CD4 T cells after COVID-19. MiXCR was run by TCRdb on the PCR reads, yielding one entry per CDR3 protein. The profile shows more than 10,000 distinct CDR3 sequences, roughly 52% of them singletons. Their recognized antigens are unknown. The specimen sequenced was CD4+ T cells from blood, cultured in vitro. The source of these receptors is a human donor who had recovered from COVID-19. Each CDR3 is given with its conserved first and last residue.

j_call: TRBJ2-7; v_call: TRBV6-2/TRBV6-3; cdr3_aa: CASTKEGEYRYEQYF
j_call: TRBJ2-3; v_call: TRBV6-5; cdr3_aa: CASSYSGQSRGDTQYF
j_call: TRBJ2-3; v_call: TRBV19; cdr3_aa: CASSIQREPDTQYF
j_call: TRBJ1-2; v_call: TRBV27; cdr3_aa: CASAGGGNYGYTF
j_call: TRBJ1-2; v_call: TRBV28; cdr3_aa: CASSFRQRGYTF
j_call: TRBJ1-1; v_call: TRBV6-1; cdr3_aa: CASSVGGAYDTEAFF
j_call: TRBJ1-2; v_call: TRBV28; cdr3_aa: CASSLVGASYGYTF
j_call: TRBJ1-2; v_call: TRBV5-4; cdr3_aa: CASSSPRRNYGYTF
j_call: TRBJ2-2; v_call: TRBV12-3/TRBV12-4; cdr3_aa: CASSQGRNLNTGELFF
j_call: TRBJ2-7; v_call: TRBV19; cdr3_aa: CASSAGPYEQYF
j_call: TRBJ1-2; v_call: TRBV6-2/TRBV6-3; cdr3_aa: CASSFPLNRYGYTF
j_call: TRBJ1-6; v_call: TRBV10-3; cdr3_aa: CAIRPEYNSPLHF
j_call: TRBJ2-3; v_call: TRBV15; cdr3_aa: CATSRDFGLAFSTDTQYF
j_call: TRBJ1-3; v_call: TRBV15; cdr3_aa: CATSREGDTSSGNTIYF
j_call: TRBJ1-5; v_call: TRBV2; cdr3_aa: CASSQDSNQPQHF
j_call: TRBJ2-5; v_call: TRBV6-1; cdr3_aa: CASSQPGTVETQYF